This TCR beta chain was observed in a study of shared T cell receptors in the human thymus. Data came from immunoSEQ multiplex PCR; TCRdb stores just in-frame clones and leaves some out. The data show 540,000 or so clones, about 80% seen once. Germline loops: CDR1 SSHAT, CDR2 FNYEAQ (reference sequence). This CDR3 has 17 residues. Note on this clone: At one end, the junction sequence differs from germline, possibly due to a read error.

This same sample was also part of a study on human thymus T cells. That source reports: Corrective surgery for congenital heart defects was being performed on the healthy Finnish infants who were the donors.

This clonotype was sampled from a boy under two years old with a congenital heart defect. The sample comprised thymocytes. The V call is TRBV7-7, the J call TRBJ2-3; 8 nucleotides match TRBD2. CDR3 coding DNA: TGTGCTAGCAGCTTAGACATACCGGGAGGGGAATTAAATACGCAGTATTTT. Translating it yields CASSLDIPGGELNTQYF.